Following are 30 T cell receptor beta chains from one sample sequenced in a study of blood T cell repertoires in COVID-19. Profiling relied on immunoSEQ multiplex PCR, and the TCRdb table lists in-frame clones only, not all of them. The table lists roughly 100,000 clones, around 75% of them singletons. The sample taken for sequencing was peripheral blood. The receptors were gathered from a woman of 80 years or more with active or convalescent COVID-19.

A few counts support this clone. The chain employs TRBV5-1 and TRBJ2-5; TRBD1 might be the D (7 bases). Per the germline V gene, CDR1 is SGHRS and CDR2 is YFSETQ. This CDR3 has 15 residues. V lost 0 bases and J lost 4, with 13 bases in between. CDR3 region: CASSLGQGGVETQYF. The CDR3 DNA reads as TGCGCCAGCAGCTTGGGACAGGGAGGTGTAGAGACCCAGTACTTC. The whole variable domain, filled in from reference TRBV5-1 and TRBJ2-5, reads KAGVTQTPRYLIKTRGQQVTLSCSPISGHRSVSWYQQTPGQGLQFLFEYFSETQRNKGNFPGRFSGRQFSNSRSEMNVSTLELGDSALYLCASSLGQGGVETQYFGPGTRLLVL.

The chain is built from TRBV4-3 and TRBJ2-6; D is perhaps TRBD2 (5 bases). This CDR3 spans 16 amino acids. Germline CDR1 LGHNA, CDR2 YSLEER. V gave up 3 bases and J gave up 3 bases, with 12 bases separating them. The CDR3 spells CASSHMRASGANVLTF. The CDR3 DNA follows: TGCGCCAGCAGCCATATGAGGGCAAGTGGGGCCAACGTCCTGACTTTC.

This chain connects TRBV6-5 to TRBJ1-1; perhaps TRBD1 as D (5 bases). This CDR3 region has 15 residues. Germline V gene lookup returns CDR1 MNHEY and CDR2 SVGAGI. V lost 2 bases and J 1 base, leaving 11 bases between the germline ends. CDR3 sequence: CASSYLTQGNTEAFF. The CDR3 DNA reads as TGTGCCAGCAGTTACCTGACCCAGGGGAACACTGAAGCTTTCTTT.

The chain has TRBV19 and TRBJ2-2, with TRBD1 matching over 9 bases. J lost 7 bases, V lost 4 bases, and 4 bases had no gene match. Per the germline V gene, CDR1 is LNHDA and CDR2 is SQIVND (reference sequence). There are 14 residues in the CDR3. CDR3 loop: CASSRGQGGGELFF. CDR3 coding DNA: TGTGCCAGTAGTAGGGGACAGGGTGGCGGGGAGCTGTTTTTT.

In its sample, this clone was seen a few times. This CDR3 reads CASSLAGGAQNYNEQFF. DNA of the CDR3: TGCGCCAGCAGCTTGGCCGGGGGGGCGCAGAACTACAATGAGCAGTTCTTC. This chain links TRBV5-1 with TRBJ2-1; 8 bases map to TRBD2. The germline V gene encodes CDR1 SGHRS and CDR2 YFSETQ. The CDR3 is 17 residues long. The trim removed 0 bases at V and 3 bases at J, leaving 8 bases unmatched.

The chain carries TRBV7-9 and TRBJ2-5; D uncertain. Germline lookup yields CDR1 SEHNR and CDR2 FQNEAQ (reference sequence). The V gene lost 0 bases and the J gene lost 1 base, with 6 bases spanning the gap. The CDR3 contains 14 residues. The CDR3 DNA sequence: TGTGCCAGCAGCTTAGCGGCAGGCCAAGAGACCCAGTACTTC. It codes for CASSLAAGQETQYF.

This clone was recorded a few times. The chain couples TRBV7-2 to TRBJ2-7; 9 nucleotides align to TRBD1. The CDR3 consists of 19 residues. Losses at the gene ends were 2 bases for V and 3 bases for J; bases not matched to a gene: 17. The germline gives CDR1 SGHTA, CDR2 FQGNSA. The CDR3: CASSLPSNRGRLAVYEQYF. The CDR3 DNA reads as TGTGCCAGCAGCTTACCCTCTAACAGGGGGCGGTTAGCGGTCTACGAGCAGTACTTC.

The chain combines TRBV6-4 with TRBJ2-1; D is ambiguous. The CDR3 consists of 16 residues. V was shortened by 4 bases and J by 6 bases, with 19 bases between the two germline ends. Germline V CDR1 and CDR2: MRHNA, SNTAGT. CDR3 DNA sequence: TGTGCCAGCAGTGGTGTGGGTCGAGGCCGCCTCAATGAGCAGTTCTTC. Its translation is CASSGVGRGRLNEQFF.

The genes are TRBV4-2 and TRBJ2-1, with 7 positions matching TRBD2. Germline loops: CDR1 LGHNA, CDR2 YNFKEQ. The CDR3 is 17 residues long. The J segment lost 10 bases and the V segment lost 1 base, leaving 16 bases of the junction unmatched. CDR3 nucleotides: TGTGCCAGCAGCCAAGTGACCGTAGCGGGCGGGCATGGAGAGCAGTTCTTC. It translates to CASSQVTVAGGHGEQFF.

V usage is TRBV30 and J usage is TRBJ1-2; TRBD1 matches 7 bases. Germline CDR1 reads GTSNPN; CDR2 reads SVGIG (reference sequence). With V trimmed by 2 bases and J by 8 bases, 5 bases remained unmatched. The CDR3 has 12 amino acids. CDR3 sequence reads: CAWSTHRGGYTF. CDR3 bases: TGTGCCTGGAGTACTCACAGGGGCGGCTACACCTTC.

There are a few counts of this clone. V usage is TRBV27 and J usage is TRBJ1-1; D gene unclear. CDR1 MNHEY and CDR2 SMNVEV come from the germline V gene (reference sequence). The CDR3 totals 14 residues. Trimming cost V 8 bases and J 10 bases, with 23 bases left between them. The CDR3 is CASFLAGAANRAFF. The CDR3 region has the DNA TGTGCCAGCTTCCTAGCAGGTGCCGCAAATAGAGCTTTCTTT.

This chain joins TRBV2 and TRBJ2-7; a weak D match, TRBD1 (8 bases). The CDR3 loop spans 14 amino acids. V lost 5 bases, J lost 2 bases, and 13 bases lay in between. Germline CDR1 is SNHLY and CDR2 is FYNNEI. This CDR3 is CASSRQGRAYEQYF. CDR3 coding DNA: TGTGCCAGCAGTCGACAGGGGAGGGCCTACGAGCAGTACTTC.

The CDR3 loop reads CASRRETGLGTEAFF. In DNA form, the CDR3 reads TGTGCCAGCCGCCGAGAAACAGGGCTTGGCACTGAAGCTTTCTTT. The chain employs TRBV19 and TRBJ1-1; a weak D match, TRBD1 (6 bases). The CDR3 sequence is 15 residues long. Germline CDR1 is LNHDA and CDR2 is SQIVND (reference sequence). The V end was cut by 9 bases, the J end by 4 bases, with 21 bases between.

The chain recombines TRBV19 with TRBJ2-2; no clear D. The CDR3 totals 12 residues. Germline V gene sequence: CDR1 LNHDA, CDR2 SQIVND (reference sequence). V was shortened by 4 bases and J by 6 bases, with 6 bases between the two germline ends. CDR3 amino acids: CASSTSPGELFF. In DNA, the CDR3 is TGTGCCAGTAGTACTAGTCCCGGGGAGCTGTTTTTT.

The V gene is TRBV19, the J gene TRBJ2-5, with 8 bases matching TRBD1. The germline gives CDR1 LNHDA, CDR2 SQIVND (reference sequence). The CDR3 is 14 amino acids. V lost 3 bases, J lost 5 bases, and 5 bases stayed unmatched. The CDR3 bases are TGTGCCAGTAGTATTGGACAGGGATGGGAGACCCAGTACTTC. Translation gives CASSIGQGWETQYF.

The table lists this clone with a few counts. J is TRBJ1-2 and V is TRBV5-4; D is unresolved. The V end was cut by 3 bases, the J end by 1 base, with 10 bases between. Germline CDR1 is SGHNT and CDR2 is YYREEE (reference sequence). CDR3 length equals 14 residues. CDR3 in DNA: TGTGCCAGCAGCTCTAACCCCCGTAACTATGGCTACACCTTC. Encoded protein: CASSSNPRNYGYTF. Full variable domain (outside the CDR3, taken from reference TRBV5-4 and TRBJ1-2): ETGVTQSPTHLIKTRGQQVTLRCSSQSGHNTVSWYQQALGQGPQFIFQYYREEENGRGNFPPRFSGLQFPNYSSELNVNALELDDSALYLCASSSNPRNYGYTFGSGTRLTVV.

This rearrangement joins TRBV5-1 to TRBJ2-7; 15 nucleotides match TRBD2. Per germline, CDR1 SGHRS and CDR2 YFSETQ. With 4 bases clipped from V and 0 bases from J, the junction kept 8 bases outside the gene matches. The CDR3 is 18 amino acids. CDR3 region: CASSLPGLAGGFSYEQYF. The CDR3 bases are TGCGCCAGCAGCCTCCCGGGACTAGCGGGGGGTTTCTCCTACGAGCAGTACTTC.

The genes are TRBV6-5 and TRBJ1-5; 7 bases line up with TRBD1. V dropped 6 bases and J dropped 9; count of bases not matched to a gene: 11. The CDR3 has 14 residues. Germline assignment: CDR1 MNHEY and CDR2 SVGAGI. The DNA of the CDR3 is TGTGCCAGCAGGCGCGGACAGGCCCTGGGGCCCCAGCATTTT. This encodes CASRRGQALGPQHF.

V usage is TRBV9 and J usage is TRBJ2-3; weak D call: TRBD1 (5 bases). The germline V gene encodes CDR1 SGDLS and CDR2 YYNGEE. The CDR3 sequence is 14 residues long. V lost 2 bases and J lost 2, with 9 bases in between. In DNA, the CDR3 is TGTGCCAGCAGCGTGTTGACAGCCACAGATACGCAGTATTTT. Protein sequence: CASSVLTATDTQYF. Full variable domain (outside the CDR3, taken from reference TRBV9 and TRBJ2-3): DSGVTQTPKHLITATGQRVTLRCSPRSGDLSVYWYQQSLDQGLQFLIQYYNGEERAKGNILERFSAQQFPDLHSELNLSSLELGDSALYFCASSVLTATDTQYFGPGTRLTVL.

This clone came up once. V is TRBV12-3 or TRBV12-4 and J is TRBJ1-2; D possibly corresponds to TRBD1 (6 bases). V dropped 9 bases and J dropped 5 bases, with 16 bases sitting between them. The CDR3 sequence is 13 residues long. The CDR3 is CASTPDRSYGYTF. The CDR3 nucleotides read TGTGCCAGTACCCCGGACAGATCATATGGCTACACCTTC.

The rearrangement links TRBV28 to TRBJ2-3; 12 bases map to TRBD2. V was pared by 6 bases and J by 5 bases, with 9 bases of the junction left unmatched. Looked up from germline, CDR1 is MDHEN and CDR2 is SYDVKM. CDR3 length: 16 residues. This chain's CDR3 is CASSRTSGGRGDTQYF. The CDR3 region has the DNA TGTGCCAGCAGCCGAACTAGCGGGGGGCGAGGAGATACGCAGTATTTT.

This clone was recorded a few times. J is TRBJ2-7 and V is TRBV7-8; D unresolved. Germline loops: CDR1 SGHVS, CDR2 FQNEAQ. Trimming took off 1 base at V and 3 bases at J, with 10 bases between the two ends. The CDR3 has 14 residues. The CDR3 spells CASSLGLQIYEQYF. The CDR3 nucleotides read TGTGCCAGCAGCTTAGGACTCCAGATCTACGAGCAGTACTTC.

The chain combines TRBV30 with TRBJ2-3; 7 bases are a match to TRBD1. CDR1 GTSNPN and CDR2 SVGIG come from the germline V gene (reference sequence). After removal of 2 bases from V and 5 bases from J, the junction contained 10 bases not matched to a gene. The CDR3 runs 15 residues. Here the CDR3 reads CAWSNRGLIGDTQYF. In nucleotides, the CDR3 is TGTGCCTGGAGTAACAGGGGTCTAATAGGAGATACGCAGTATTTT.

The genes are TRBV9 and TRBJ2-1, with a tentative D call TRBD2 (5 bases). The germline V and J ends were trimmed by 0 bases and 0 bases, with 7 bases remaining between them. Germline CDR1 and CDR2: SGDLS and YYNGEE. The CDR3 runs 15 residues. DNA for the CDR3: TGTGCCAGCAGCGTAGACGGGAACTCCTACAATGAGCAGTTCTTC. This sequence encodes CASSVDGNSYNEQFF. Looking up the rest from reference TRBV9 and TRBJ2-1 gives the full variable domain: DSGVTQTPKHLITATGQRVTLRCSPRSGDLSVYWYQQSLDQGLQFLIQYYNGEERAKGNILERFSAQQFPDLHSELNLSSLELGDSALYFCASSVDGNSYNEQFFGPGTRLTVL.

This clone was seen a handful of times. This chain uses TRBV2 with TRBJ2-5; D might be TRBD2 (5 bases). The CDR3 loop spans 13 amino acids. Germline CDR1 reads SNHLY; CDR2 reads FYNNEI. Trimming removed 2 bases from V and 3 bases from J, with 7 bases in between. CDR3 protein: CASSELGEETQYF. CDR3 nucleotide sequence: TGTGCCAGCAGTGAATTGGGAGAAGAGACCCAGTACTTC. The variable domain in full, with the rest retrieved from reference TRBV2 and TRBJ2-5, is EPEVTQTPSHQVTQMGQEVILRCVPISNHLYFYWYRQILGQKVEFLVSFYNNEISEKSEIFDDQFSVERPDGSNFTLKIRSTKLEDSAMYFCASSELGEETQYFGPGTRLLVL.

The V gene is TRBV19, the J gene TRBJ1-6, with 10 nucleotides matching TRBD1. The CDR3 runs to 18 residues. Looked up from germline, CDR1 is LNHDA and CDR2 is SQIVND (reference sequence). After removal of 6 bases from V and 9 bases from J, the junction contained 17 bases not matched to a gene. CDR3 loop: CASRKGQGGLFEGSPLHF. The CDR3 nucleotides are TGTGCCAGTAGAAAAGGACAGGGGGGATTATTTGAAGGTTCACCCCTCCACTTT.

This clone occurred once. The V gene is TRBV6-5, the J gene TRBJ2-1, with 8 nucleotides matching TRBD1. This CDR3 is built from 14 residues. Germline V gene sequence: CDR1 MNHEY, CDR2 SVGAGI. Losses at the gene ends were 5 bases for V and 10 bases for J; bases not matched to a gene: 10. CDR3 nucleotides: TGTGCCAGCAGTACCCCCCGGACAGGGCGAGAGCAGTTCTTC. Amino acids: CASSTPRTGREQFF.

This clone was picked up a small number of times. The chain carries TRBV5-5 and TRBJ2-7; 8 nucleotides line up with TRBD1. CDR3 size: 15 residues. Per germline, CDR1 SGHKS and CDR2 YYEKEE (reference sequence). V lost 5 bases, J lost 0 bases, and 7 bases stayed unmatched. This chain's CDR3 is CASRLGQGISYEQYF. In DNA, the CDR3 is TGTGCCAGCAGACTAGGACAGGGTATCTCCTACGAGCAGTACTTC. The variable domain in full, with the rest retrieved from reference TRBV5-5 and TRBJ2-7, is DAGVTQSPTHLIKTRGQQVTLRCSPISGHKSVSWYQQVLGQGPQFIFQYYEKEERGRGNFPDRFSARQFPNYSSELNVNALLLGDSALYLCASRLGQGISYEQYFGPGTRLTVT.

This clone has more than one count but fewer than ten. V is TRBV6-5 and J is TRBJ1-1; TRBD1 aligns across 7 bases. From germline, CDR1 is MNHEY and CDR2 SVGAGI. This CDR3 is 15 amino acids long. With V trimmed by 6 bases and J by 0 bases, 7 bases remained unmatched. CDR3 region: CASSRTGYMNTEAFF. In DNA form, the CDR3 reads TGTGCCAGCAGCCGGACAGGTTACATGAACACTGAAGCTTTCTTT.

This clone turned up a few times. The chain employs TRBV2 and TRBJ2-7, with 11 bases that match TRBD2. The CDR3 loop spans 14 amino acids. Per the germline V gene, CDR1 is SNHLY and CDR2 is FYNNEI. The junction had 0 bases not matched to a gene; V was cut back by 3 bases and J by 2 bases. The CDR3 is CASSEGLAAYEQYF. The CDR3 nucleotides read TGTGCCAGCAGTGAGGGACTAGCGGCCTACGAGCAGTACTTC. The full variable domain, completed using reference TRBV2 and TRBJ2-7, is EPEVTQTPSHQVTQMGQEVILRCVPISNHLYFYWYRQILGQKVEFLVSFYNNEISEKSEIFDDQFSVERPDGSNFTLKIRSTKLEDSAMYFCASSEGLAAYEQYFGPGTRLTVT.